Below, 17 T cell receptor beta chains from the same sample are listed, as sequenced in a study of T cells after yellow fever vaccination. TCRdb processed the 5' RACE reads anew with MiXCR; each CDR3 protein has one entry. The table lists under 600,000 distinct CDR3 sequences, roughly 12% of them singletons. Sequencing was performed on PBMCs, taken on the day of the yellow fever booster vaccination. These TCRs come from a man aged 25 to 40 who received the YFV17D yellow fever vaccine.

The chain uses TRBV5-4 and TRBJ2-7, with 7 bases fitting TRBD1. CDR3 size: 15 residues. Germline CDR1 SGHNT, CDR2 YYREEE (reference sequence). The J segment lost 2 bases and the V segment lost 4 bases, leaving 9 bases of the junction unmatched. The CDR3 region is CASSPSTGTAYEQYF. CDR3 DNA: TGTGCCAGCAGCCCCTCGACCGGGACAGCCTACGAGCAGTACTTC.

This clonotype has a handful of counts. This chain uses TRBV7-8 with TRBJ1-5; no clear D. Per germline, CDR1 SGHVS and CDR2 FQNEAQ. This CDR3 is 15 amino acids long. Trimming took off 5 bases at V and 0 bases at J, with 11 bases between the two ends. The CDR3, as DNA: TGTGCCAGCAGCCCACACGGGGATAGCAATCAGCCCCAGCATTTT. This gives the protein CASSPHGDSNQPQHF.

The rearrangement links TRBV7-3 to TRBJ2-1; D might be TRBD2 (6 bases). The CDR3 is made up of 15 amino acids. V was cut by 2 bases and J by 0 bases, with 8 bases left in between. CDR1 is SGHTA and CDR2 is FQGTGA in the germline V gene. The chain's CDR3 is CASSLLADSYNEQFF. CDR3 nucleotides: TGTGCCAGCAGCTTATTAGCGGACTCCTACAATGAGCAGTTCTTC.

V gene TRBV28 combines with J gene TRBJ2-3; D is unclear. V gave up 1 base and J gave up 1 base, with 9 bases separating them. The CDR3 runs to 15 residues. Per the germline V gene, CDR1 is MDHEN and CDR2 is SYDVKM. Here the CDR3 reads CASSLSRPGTDTQYF. The CDR3 nucleotides read TGTGCCAGCAGTTTATCACGGCCCGGCACAGATACGCAGTATTTT.

This clonotype was counted a few times. The J gene is TRBJ2-1, the V gene TRBV10-3; 15 positions match TRBD2. Germline CDR1 ENHRY, CDR2 SYGVKD. V was pared by 6 bases and J by 1 base, with 10 bases of the junction left unmatched. The CDR3 loop spans 19 amino acids. CDR3 protein: CAISSGRTSGRASYNEQFF. The DNA for the CDR3 is TGTGCCATCAGCTCCGGCAGGACTAGCGGGAGGGCGTCCTACAATGAGCAGTTCTTC.

J is TRBJ2-1 and V is TRBV6-2 or TRBV6-3; TRBD1 agrees at 9 bases. Germline loops: CDR1 MNHEY, CDR2 SVGEGT. The CDR3 covers 15 residues. V was pared by 6 bases and J by 4 bases, with 7 bases of the junction left unmatched. The CDR3 here is CASRIPGQGYNEQFF. CDR3 DNA sequence: TGTGCCAGCAGAATACCCGGACAGGGGTACAATGAGCAGTTCTTC.

The rearrangement joins TRBV20-1 to TRBJ1-4; D uncertain. Germline CDR1 is DFQATT and CDR2 is SNEGSKA (reference sequence). Trimming took 0 bases from V and 5 from J, leaving 7 bases between them. This CDR3 spans 13 amino acids. This CDR3 reads CSARDYRNEKLFF. In DNA, the CDR3 is TGCAGTGCTAGAGACTACCGAAATGAAAAACTGTTTTTT.

V and J are TRBV23-1 and TRBJ2-1; TRBD2 matches at 7 bases. TRBV23-1 is known as an ORF, though its function is uncertain. V lost 2 bases and J lost 0; bases outside the gene matches: 7. The CDR3 contains 17 residues. The CDR3 protein is CASSQGGGRDSYNEQFF. The CDR3 DNA is TGCGCCAGCAGTCAAGGGGGGGGACGGGACTCCTACAATGAGCAGTTCTTC.

This clonotype was seen only a few times. This chain uses TRBV20-1 with TRBJ1-5, with 10 bases fitting TRBD1. Germline trimming cut 1 base from V and 4 bases from J; bases unmatched to any gene: 4. Germline V gene data show CDR1 as DFQATT and CDR2 as SNEGSKA (reference sequence). The CDR3 has 15 amino acids. The CDR3 region has the DNA TGCAGTGCTAGAGTGGGGGACAGGGGAAATCAGCCCCAGCATTTT. This gives the protein CSARVGDRGNQPQHF.

V is TRBV20-1 and J is TRBJ2-7; 10 positions match TRBD2. This CDR3 is 15 amino acids long. Trimming cost V 3 bases and J 7 bases; bases outside gene matches: 12. Looked up from germline, CDR1 is DFQATT and CDR2 is SNEGSKA (reference sequence). The CDR3 DNA sequence: TGCAGTGCTAGTCAAGGCGGACTAGCGGAAGGAGAGCAGTACTTC. This encodes CSASQGGLAEGEQYF.

This clonotype came up many times. The genes are TRBV7-9 and TRBJ2-6; D gene unclear. Per the germline V gene, CDR1 is SEHNR and CDR2 is FQNEAQ (reference sequence). V shed 5 bases and J shed 1 base, with 6 bases lying between them. The CDR3 totals 14 residues. CDR3 region: CASSLMSGANVLTF. The DNA for the CDR3 is TGTGCCAGCAGCCTAATGTCTGGGGCCAACGTCCTGACTTTC.

There are a few counts of this clonotype. This chain connects TRBV29-1 to TRBJ2-1, with D perhaps TRBD1 (5 bases). Between the trimmed V and J ends, which lost 8 bases and 2 bases, there was a span of 10 bases. CDR3 length: 12 residues. The germline gives CDR1 SQVTM, CDR2 ANQGSEA. CDR3 in amino acids: CSHIRAYNEQFF. The CDR3 DNA reads as TGCAGCCATATCAGGGCCTACAATGAGCAGTTCTTC.

The chain links TRBV7-2 to TRBJ2-1; D not certain. Trimming stripped 0 bases from V and 8 bases from J, with 11 bases between. CDR3 length: 14 amino acids. CDR1 and CDR2 from the germline V gene are SGHTA and FQGNSA. For the CDR3, the DNA is TGTGCCAGCAGCTTAGCGACCAGCCTCTATGAGCAGTTCTTC. Encoded protein: CASSLATSLYEQFF.

This chain joins TRBV5-1 and TRBJ2-7; TRBD2 aligns across 7 bases. CDR1 is SGHRS, CDR2 YFSETQ, per germline. Germline trimming cut 1 base from V and 0 bases from J; bases unmatched to any gene: 4. The CDR3 length is 15 residues. DNA of the CDR3: TGCGCCAGCAGCTTGTCAGCGGGGCACTCCTACGAGCAGTACTTC. Encoded protein: CASSLSAGHSYEQYF.

This rearrangement joins TRBV5-4 to TRBJ2-1; D is undetermined. Germline V lookup: CDR1 SGHNT, CDR2 YYREEE (reference sequence). Trimming took 4 bases from V and 2 from J, leaving 13 bases between them. CDR3 size: 15 residues. The CDR3 loop is CASSAKLSPYNEQFF. The CDR3 region has the DNA TGTGCCAGCAGCGCAAAACTAAGTCCCTACAATGAGCAGTTCTTC.

In DNA form, the CDR3 reads TGCGCCAGCACCGGGACTAGCCTAACGAACACCGGGGAGCTGTTTTTT. Translating it yields CASTGTSLTNTGELFF. The V gene is TRBV5-1, the J gene TRBJ2-2, with 9 positions matching TRBD2. After removal of 6 bases from V and 0 bases from J, the junction contained 6 bases not matched to a gene. This CDR3 spans 16 amino acids. Germline V gene data show CDR1 as SGHRS and CDR2 as YFSETQ.

Comment on this clonotype: Germline and junction disagree at one end, which may indicate a read error. This chain connects TRBV30 to TRBJ2-7; no reliable D call. The V gene's germline CDR1 is GTSNPN and CDR2 SVGIG (reference sequence). The CDR3 covers 12 residues. The CDR3 reads CAWSYGQGYEVF. CDR3 DNA: TGTGCCTGGAGTTATGGGCAAGGCTACGAGGTTTTC.